The clone carrying this T cell receptor beta chain showed up many times. What it binds is not known. Trimming stripped 1 base from V and 1 base from J, with 11 bases between. This CDR3 spans 15 amino acids. Germline V lookup: CDR1 DFQATT, CDR2 SNEGSKA (reference sequence). This sample is part of a study of identical twins. Whole-study results and caveats: Cross-sectional statistics, not tracking of the same donors, supported the conclusions.

TCRdb itself ran the 5' RACE reads through MiXCR, one entry per CDR3 protein. The sample holds hundreds of thousands of distinct CDR3 sequences, 7.5% seen once. These same data were also listed under a study on yellow fever vaccine responses in identical twins. That work adds: Reported findings indicate that twins' vaccine T cell responses seemed partially convergent, partially personalized.

The sequenced sample consisted of memory (CD45RO+) T cells sorted from blood. The source of this sequence is a woman between 18 and 29 years old in good health. The J gene is TRBJ2-4, the V gene TRBV20-1; the D gene could be TRBD1 or TRBD2 (5 bases each). The CDR3 nucleotides read TGCAGTGCTAGAGGGGGGACCGGTGCCAAAAACATTCAGTACTTC. It is translated as CSARGGTGAKNIQYF.